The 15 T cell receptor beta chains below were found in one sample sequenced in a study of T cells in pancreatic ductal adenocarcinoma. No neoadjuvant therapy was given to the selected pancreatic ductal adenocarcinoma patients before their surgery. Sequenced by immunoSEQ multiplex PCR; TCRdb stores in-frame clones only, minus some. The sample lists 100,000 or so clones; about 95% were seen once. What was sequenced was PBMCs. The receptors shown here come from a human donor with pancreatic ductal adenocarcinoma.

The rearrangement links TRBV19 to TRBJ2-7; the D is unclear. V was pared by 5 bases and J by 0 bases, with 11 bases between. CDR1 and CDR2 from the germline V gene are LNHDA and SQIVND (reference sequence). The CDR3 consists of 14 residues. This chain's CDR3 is CASSSTHSSYEQYF. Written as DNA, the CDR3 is TGTGCCAGTAGTTCCACCCATAGCTCCTACGAGCAGTACTTC.

This CDR3 is CASSSGQGGETQYF. The CDR3 nucleotides are TGTGCCAGCAGTTCGGGACAGGGGGGAGAGACCCAGTACTTC. The rearrangement joins TRBV28 to TRBJ2-5, with 11 bases identical to TRBD1. The ends lost 4 bases at V and 4 bases at J; junction bases unmatched: 2. This CDR3 has 14 residues. CDR1 MDHEN and CDR2 SYDVKM come from the germline V gene.

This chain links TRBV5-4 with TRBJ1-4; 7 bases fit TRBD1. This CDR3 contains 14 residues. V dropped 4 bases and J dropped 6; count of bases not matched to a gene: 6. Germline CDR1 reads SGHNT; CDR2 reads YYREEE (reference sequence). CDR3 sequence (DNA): TGTGCCAGCAGCCGCGGACAGGAATATGAAAAACTGTTTTTT. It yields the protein CASSRGQEYEKLFF.

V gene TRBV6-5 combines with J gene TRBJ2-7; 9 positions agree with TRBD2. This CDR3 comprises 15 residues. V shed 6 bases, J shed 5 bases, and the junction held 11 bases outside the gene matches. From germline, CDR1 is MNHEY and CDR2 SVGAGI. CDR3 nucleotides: TGTGCCAGCAGCCTAAATAGCGGGAGAATGCACGAGCAGTACTTC. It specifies CASSLNSGRMHEQYF.

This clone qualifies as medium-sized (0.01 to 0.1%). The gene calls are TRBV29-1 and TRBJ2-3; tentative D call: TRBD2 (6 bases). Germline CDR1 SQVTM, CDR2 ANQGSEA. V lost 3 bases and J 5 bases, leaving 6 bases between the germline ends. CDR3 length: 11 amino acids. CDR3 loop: CSVEGGDTQYF. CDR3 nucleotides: TGCAGCGTTGAGGGGGGAGATACGCAGTATTTT.

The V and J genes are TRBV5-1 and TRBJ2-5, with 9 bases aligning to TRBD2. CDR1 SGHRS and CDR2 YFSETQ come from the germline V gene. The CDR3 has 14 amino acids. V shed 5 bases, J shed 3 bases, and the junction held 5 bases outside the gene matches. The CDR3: CASSSGLAEETQYF. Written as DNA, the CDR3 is TGCGCCAGCAGTTCGGGACTAGCCGAAGAGACCCAGTACTTC.

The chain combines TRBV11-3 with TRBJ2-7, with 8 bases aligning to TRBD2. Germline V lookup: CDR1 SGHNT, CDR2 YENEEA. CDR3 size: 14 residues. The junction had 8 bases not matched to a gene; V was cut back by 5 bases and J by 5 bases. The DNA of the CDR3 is TGTGCCAGCAGCCTCAGCGGGAGATGGAACGAGCAGTACTTC. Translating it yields CASSLSGRWNEQYF.

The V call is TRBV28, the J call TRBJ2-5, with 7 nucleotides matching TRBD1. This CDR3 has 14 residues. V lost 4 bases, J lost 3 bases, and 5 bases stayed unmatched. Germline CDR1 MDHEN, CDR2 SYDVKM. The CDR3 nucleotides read TGTGCCAGCAGTTCGGGACAGCAAGAAGAGACCCAGTACTTC. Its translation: CASSSGQQEETQYF. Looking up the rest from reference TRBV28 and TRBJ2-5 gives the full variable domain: DVKVTQSSRYLVKRTGEKVFLECVQDMDHENMFWYRQDPGLGLRLIYFSYDVKMKEKGDIPEGYSVSREKKERFSLILESASTNQTSMYLCASSSGQQEETQYFGPGTRLLVL.

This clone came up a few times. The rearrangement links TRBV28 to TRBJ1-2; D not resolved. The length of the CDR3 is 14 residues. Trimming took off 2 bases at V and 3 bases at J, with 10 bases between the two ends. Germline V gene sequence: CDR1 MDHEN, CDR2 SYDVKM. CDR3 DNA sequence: TGTGCCAGCAGTTTAAACACCGATTACTATGGCTACACCTTC. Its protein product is CASSLNTDYYGYTF.

CDR3 nucleotides: TGCGCCAGCAGCTTGGAGCCAGGGGAAGAGACCCAGTACTTC. Translating gives CASSLEPGEETQYF. The rearrangement links TRBV5-1 to TRBJ2-5; D is perhaps TRBD1 (6 bases). Germline V gene lookup returns CDR1 SGHRS and CDR2 YFSETQ. CDR3 length: 14 residues. V was shortened by 0 bases and J by 3 bases, with 9 bases between the two germline ends. The variable domain in full, with the rest retrieved from reference TRBV5-1 and TRBJ2-5, is KAGVTQTPRYLIKTRGQQVTLSCSPISGHRSVSWYQQTPGQGLQFLFEYFSETQRNKGNFPGRFSGRQFSNSRSEMNVSTLELGDSALYLCASSLEPGEETQYFGPGTRLLVL.

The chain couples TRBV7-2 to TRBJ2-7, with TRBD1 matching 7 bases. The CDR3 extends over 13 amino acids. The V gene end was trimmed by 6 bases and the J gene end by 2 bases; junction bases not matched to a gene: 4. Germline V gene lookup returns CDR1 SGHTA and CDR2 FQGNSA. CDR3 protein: CASRRDSPYEQYF. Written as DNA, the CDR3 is TGTGCCAGCAGACGGGACAGCCCCTACGAGCAGTACTTC.

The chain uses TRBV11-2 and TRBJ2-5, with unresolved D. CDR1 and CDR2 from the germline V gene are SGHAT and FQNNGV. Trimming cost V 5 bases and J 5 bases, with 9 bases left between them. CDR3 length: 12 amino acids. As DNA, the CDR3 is TGTGCCAGCAGCCTAGGTCGGGAGACCCAGTACTTC. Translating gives CASSLGRETQYF.

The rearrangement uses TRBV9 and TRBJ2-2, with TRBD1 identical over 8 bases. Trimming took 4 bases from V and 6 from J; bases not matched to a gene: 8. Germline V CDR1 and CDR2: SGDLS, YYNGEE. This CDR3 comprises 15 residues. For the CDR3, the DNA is TGTGCCAGCAGCCCAGGACAGGGAGAGGCCGGGGAGCTGTTTTTT. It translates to CASSPGQGEAGELFF.

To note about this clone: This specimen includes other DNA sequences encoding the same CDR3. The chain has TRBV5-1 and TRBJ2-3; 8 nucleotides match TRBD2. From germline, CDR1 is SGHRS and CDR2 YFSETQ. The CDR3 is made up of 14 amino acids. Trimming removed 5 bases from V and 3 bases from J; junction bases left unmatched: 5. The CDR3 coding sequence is TGCGCCAGCAGTTCATCGGGAGGGACAGATACGCAGTATTTT. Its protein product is CASSSSGGTDTQYF.

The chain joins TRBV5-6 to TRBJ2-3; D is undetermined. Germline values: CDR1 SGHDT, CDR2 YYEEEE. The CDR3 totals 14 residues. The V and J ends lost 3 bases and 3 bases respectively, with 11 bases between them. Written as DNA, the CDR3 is TGTGCCAGCAGCTCTAGGTTCCAAACAGATACGCAGTATTTT. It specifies CASSSRFQTDTQYF. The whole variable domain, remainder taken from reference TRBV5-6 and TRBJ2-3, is DAGVTQSPTHLIKTRGQQVTLRCSPKSGHDTVSWYQQALGQGPQFIFQYYEEEERQRGNFPDRFSGHQFPNYSSELNVNALLLGDSALYLCASSSRFQTDTQYFGPGTRLTVL.